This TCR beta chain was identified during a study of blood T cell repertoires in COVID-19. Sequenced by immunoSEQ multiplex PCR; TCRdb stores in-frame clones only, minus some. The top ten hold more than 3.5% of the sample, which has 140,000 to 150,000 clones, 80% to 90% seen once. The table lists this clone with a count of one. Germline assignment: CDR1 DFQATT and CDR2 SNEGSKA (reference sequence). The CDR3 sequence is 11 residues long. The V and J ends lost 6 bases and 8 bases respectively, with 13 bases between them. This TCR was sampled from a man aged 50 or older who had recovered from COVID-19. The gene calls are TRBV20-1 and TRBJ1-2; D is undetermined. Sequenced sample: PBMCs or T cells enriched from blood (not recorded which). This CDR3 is CSAMVEAGYTF. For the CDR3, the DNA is TGCAGTGCGATGGTCGAGGCAGGCTACACCTTC.